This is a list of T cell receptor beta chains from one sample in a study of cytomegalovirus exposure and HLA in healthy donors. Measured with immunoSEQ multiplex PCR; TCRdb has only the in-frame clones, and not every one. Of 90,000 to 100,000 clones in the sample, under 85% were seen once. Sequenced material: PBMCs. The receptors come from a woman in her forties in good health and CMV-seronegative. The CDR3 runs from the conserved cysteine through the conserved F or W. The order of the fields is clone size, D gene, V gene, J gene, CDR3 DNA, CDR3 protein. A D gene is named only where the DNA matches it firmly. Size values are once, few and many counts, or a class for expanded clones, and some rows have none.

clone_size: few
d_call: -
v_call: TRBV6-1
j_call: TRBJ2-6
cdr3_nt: TGTGCCAGCAGTGAACGGTTCAGGGATAGGGCCAACGTCCTGACTTTC
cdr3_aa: CASSERFRDRANVLTF

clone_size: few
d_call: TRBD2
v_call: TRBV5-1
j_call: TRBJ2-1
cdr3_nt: TGCGCCAGCAGCTTTTCGGGAGGGTCAAATGAGCAGTTCTTC
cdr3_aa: CASSFSGGSNEQFF

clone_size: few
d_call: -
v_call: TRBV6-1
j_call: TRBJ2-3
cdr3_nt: TGTGCCAGCAAGTCAGCGGGCATAACAGATACGCAGTATTTT
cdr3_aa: CASKSAGITDTQYF

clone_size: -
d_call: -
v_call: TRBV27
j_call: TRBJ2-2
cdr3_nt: TGTGCCAGCAGTTTAATTGGGGGGAGGCACGGGGAGCTGTTTTTT
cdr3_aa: CASSLIGGRHGELFF

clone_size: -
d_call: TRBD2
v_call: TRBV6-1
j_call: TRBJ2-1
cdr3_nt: TGTGCCAGCAAAACTAGCGGGAGTTATAATGAGCAGTTCTTC
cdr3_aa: CASKTSGSYNEQFF

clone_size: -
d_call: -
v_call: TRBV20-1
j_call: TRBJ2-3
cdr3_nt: TGCAGTGCTAGCGGCACAGATACGCAGTATTTT
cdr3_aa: CSASGTDTQYF

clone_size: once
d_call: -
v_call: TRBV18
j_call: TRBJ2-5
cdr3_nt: TGTGCCAGCTCACCACTGCAGAAAGAGACCCAGTACTTC
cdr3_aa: CASSPLQKETQYF

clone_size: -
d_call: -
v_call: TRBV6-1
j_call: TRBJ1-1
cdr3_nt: TGTGCCAGCAGTGTTACTCCCACCTATGAAGCTTTCTTT
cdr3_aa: CASSVTPTYEAFF

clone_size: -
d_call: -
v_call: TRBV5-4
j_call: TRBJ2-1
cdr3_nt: TGTGCCAGCAGCTCGGTTCGTGAGCAGTTCTTC
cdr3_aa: CASSSVREQFF

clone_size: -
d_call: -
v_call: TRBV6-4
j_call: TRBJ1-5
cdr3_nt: TGTGCCAGCAGTGAAGGGGAGGGCCAGCCCCAGCATTTT
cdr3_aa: CASSEGEGQPQHF

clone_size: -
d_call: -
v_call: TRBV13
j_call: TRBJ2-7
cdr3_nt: TGTGCCAGCAGCCCGGTGGGTGGCGGGACCTACGAGCAGTACTTC
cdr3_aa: CASSPVGGGTYEQYF

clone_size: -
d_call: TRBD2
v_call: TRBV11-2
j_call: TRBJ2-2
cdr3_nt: TGTGCCAGCAATCGGCGGGAGCGTAGCACCGGGGAGCTGTTTTTT
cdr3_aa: CASNRRERSTGELFF

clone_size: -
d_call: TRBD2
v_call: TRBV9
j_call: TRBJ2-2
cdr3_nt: TGTGCCAGCAGCGATCGACTAGCGGGAGGGGTAGATGTAAGGGAGCTGTTTTTT
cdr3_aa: CASSDRLAGGVDVRELFF

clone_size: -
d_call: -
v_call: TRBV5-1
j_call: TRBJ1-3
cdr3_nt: TGCGCCAGCAGCGAGACAGGTACTGGAAACACCATATATTTT
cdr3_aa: CASSETGTGNTIYF

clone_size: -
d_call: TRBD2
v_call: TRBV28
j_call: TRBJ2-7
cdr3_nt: TGTGCCAGCAGGCGGACTAGCGGGAACTACGAGCAGTACTTC
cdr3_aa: CASRRTSGNYEQYF

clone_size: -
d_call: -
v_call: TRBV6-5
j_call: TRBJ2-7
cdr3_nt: TGTGCCAGCAGTTGGGAAGGGGGGGGCGAGCAGTACTTC
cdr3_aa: CASSWEGGGEQYF

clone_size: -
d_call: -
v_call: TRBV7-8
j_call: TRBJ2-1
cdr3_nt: TGTGCCAGCAGCTTAATCTGGGGCGACAATGAGCAGTTCTTC
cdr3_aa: CASSLIWGDNEQFF

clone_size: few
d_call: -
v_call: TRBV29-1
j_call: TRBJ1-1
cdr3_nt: TGCAGCGCTCTACCTACTGCGGTGAACACTGAAGCTTTCTTT
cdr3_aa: CSALPTAVNTEAFF

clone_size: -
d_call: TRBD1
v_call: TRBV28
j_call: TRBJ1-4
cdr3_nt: TGTGCCAGTACAGGGGAGGTGGGTGAAAAACTGTTTTTT
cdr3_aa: CASTGEVGEKLFF

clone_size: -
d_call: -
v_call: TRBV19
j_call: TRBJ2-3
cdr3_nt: TGTGCCAGTAGTCTTACGAGGGCGGACAGAGATACGCAGTATTTT
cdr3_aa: CASSLTRADRDTQYF

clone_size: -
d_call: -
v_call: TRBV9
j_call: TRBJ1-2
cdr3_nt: TGTGCCAGCAGCGCCAATAACTATGGCTACACCTTC
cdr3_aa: CASSANNYGYTF

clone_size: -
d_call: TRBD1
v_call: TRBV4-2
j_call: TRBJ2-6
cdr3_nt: TGTGCCAGCACCCTCGACAGGGCGGGTTCTGGGGCCAACGTCCTGACTTTC
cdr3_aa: CASTLDRAGSGANVLTF

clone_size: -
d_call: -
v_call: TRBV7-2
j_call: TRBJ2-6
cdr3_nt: TGTGCCAGCAGTTCTAACTCTGGGGCCAACGTCCTGACTTTC
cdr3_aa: CASSSNSGANVLTF